This T cell receptor (beta chain) derives from a study of cytotoxic CD8 clonotypes in ibrutinib-treated CLL. In the study overall: The subjects consisted of around eleven relapsed/refractory and some 15 treatment-naive individuals, with approximately 17 IGHV unmutated. Mean per-sample yields comprised 255,043 productive templates and fewer than 95,000 productive rearrangements. Study-level findings and limits: Baseline values of clonality outstripped age-matched healthy donors and followed circulating CD8+ T-cell counts. Rising at ibrutinib response, clonality subsequently fell back toward baseline at progression.

The sample holds one count of this clone. Its antigen is unidentified. Germline trimming cut 0 bases from V and 0 bases from J; bases unmatched to any gene: 14. This CDR3 has 20 residues. Generated by immunoSEQ multiplex PCR, the TCRdb table keeps only in-frame clones and is missing some. The profile covers 150,000 or so clones, with approximately 77% appearing a single time and roughly 2% taken by the ten largest. This rearrangement joins TRBV5-3 to TRBJ1-2; TRBD1 matches at 10 bases. TRBV5-3 is an ORF for which the function is uncertain. The specimen comprised PBMCs, sampled after 12 months of ibrutinib treatment. This sequence was found in a human donor with chronic lymphocytic leukemia. CDR3 DNA sequence: TGTGCCAGAAGCTTGGCGGGGAAATTGGGACAGGGGCTTTCTAACTATGGCTACACCTTC. This sequence encodes CARSLAGKLGQGLSNYGYTF.